This entry is about one T cell receptor (beta chain). Its target is unknown. This record comes from a study of T-cell reconstitution after alpha-beta-depleted transplantation in children. General study results and limits: Fresh T-cell production supplied most of the T-cell counts and diversity seen one year after transplant. From surviving recipient T cells and thymic progenitors came the high day-60 TCRbeta diversity observed in some patients.

Preparation of the TCRbeta library used unique molecular identifiers. TCRdb re-derived calls from the PCR reads in MiXCR, one entry per CDR3 protein. Of a few hundred thousand distinct CDR3 sequences listed, over 10% are singletons. The sample was PBMCs, mostly from graft donor cells, taken 360 days after TCRalphabeta/CD19-depleted stem cell transplant. This TCR derives from a male patient younger than 18 who had a stem cell transplant for acute myeloid leukemia, so the T cells may come from the graft donor.

In DNA, the CDR3 is TGTGCCAGCAGCTCTTGGACTAGCGGGATGGAGCAGTACTTC. Its translation: CASSSWTSGMEQYF. V usage is TRBV12-3 or TRBV12-4 and J usage is TRBJ2-7; TRBD2 matches at 12 bases. CDR3 length: 14 residues. Losses at the gene ends were 6 bases for V and 7 bases for J; bases not matched to a gene: 7.